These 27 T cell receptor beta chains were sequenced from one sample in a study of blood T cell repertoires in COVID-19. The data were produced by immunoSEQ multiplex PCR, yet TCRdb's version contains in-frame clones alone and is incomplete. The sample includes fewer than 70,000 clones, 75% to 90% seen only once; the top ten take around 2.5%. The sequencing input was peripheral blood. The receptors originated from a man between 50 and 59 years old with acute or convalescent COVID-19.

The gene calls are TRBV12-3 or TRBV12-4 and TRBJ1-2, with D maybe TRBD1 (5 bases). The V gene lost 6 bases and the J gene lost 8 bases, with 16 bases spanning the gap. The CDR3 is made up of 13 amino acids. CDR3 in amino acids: CASSPTRGIGYTF. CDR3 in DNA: TGTGCCAGCAGCCCGACAAGGGGAATCGGCTACACCTTC.

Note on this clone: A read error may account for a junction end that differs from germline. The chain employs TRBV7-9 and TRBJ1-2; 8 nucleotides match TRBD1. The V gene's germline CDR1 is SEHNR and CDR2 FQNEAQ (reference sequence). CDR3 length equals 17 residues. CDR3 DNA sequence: TGTGCCAGCAGCCATCGGTGGACAGGGAGTTTTGACTATAGCTACACCTTC. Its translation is CASSHRWTGSFDYSYTF.

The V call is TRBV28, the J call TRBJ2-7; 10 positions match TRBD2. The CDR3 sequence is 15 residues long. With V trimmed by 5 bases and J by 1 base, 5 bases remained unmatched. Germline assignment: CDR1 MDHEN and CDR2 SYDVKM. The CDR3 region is CASSPPSGRSYEQYF. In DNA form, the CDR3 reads TGTGCCAGCAGTCCGCCTAGCGGGAGATCCTACGAGCAGTACTTC.

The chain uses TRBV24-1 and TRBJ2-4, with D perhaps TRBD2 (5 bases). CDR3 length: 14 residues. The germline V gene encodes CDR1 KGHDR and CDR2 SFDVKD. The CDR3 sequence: CATNQRLAKNIQYF. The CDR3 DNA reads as TGTGCGACTAATCAGAGACTAGCCAAAAACATTCAGTACTTC.

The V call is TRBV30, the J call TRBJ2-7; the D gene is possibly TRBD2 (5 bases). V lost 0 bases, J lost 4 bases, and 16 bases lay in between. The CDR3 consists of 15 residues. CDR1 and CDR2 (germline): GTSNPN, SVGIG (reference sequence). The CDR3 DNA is TGTGCCTGGAGTGTTTTAGTAGAGGGTCGGTACGAGCAGTACGTC. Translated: CAWSVLVEGRYEQYV.

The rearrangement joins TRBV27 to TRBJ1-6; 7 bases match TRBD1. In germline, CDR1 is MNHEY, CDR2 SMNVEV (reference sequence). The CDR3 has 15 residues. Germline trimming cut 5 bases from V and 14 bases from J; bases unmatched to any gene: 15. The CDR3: CASSIKGGLDLTLHF. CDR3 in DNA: TGTGCCAGCAGTATAAAAGGGGGCCTGGATTTAACCCTCCACTTT.

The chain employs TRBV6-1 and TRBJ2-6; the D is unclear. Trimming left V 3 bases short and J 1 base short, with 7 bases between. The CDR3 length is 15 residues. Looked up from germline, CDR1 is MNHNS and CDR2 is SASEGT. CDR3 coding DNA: TGTGCCAGCAGTGAGCGGTTTTCTGGGGCCAACGTCCTGACTTTC. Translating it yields CASSERFSGANVLTF.

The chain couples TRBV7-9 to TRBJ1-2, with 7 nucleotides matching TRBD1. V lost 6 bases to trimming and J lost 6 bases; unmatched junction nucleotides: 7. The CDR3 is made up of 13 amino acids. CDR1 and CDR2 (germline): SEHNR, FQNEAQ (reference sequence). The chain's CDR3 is CASRPTGRDGYTF. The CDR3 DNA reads TGTGCCAGCAGACCGACAGGGCGGGATGGCTACACCTTC.

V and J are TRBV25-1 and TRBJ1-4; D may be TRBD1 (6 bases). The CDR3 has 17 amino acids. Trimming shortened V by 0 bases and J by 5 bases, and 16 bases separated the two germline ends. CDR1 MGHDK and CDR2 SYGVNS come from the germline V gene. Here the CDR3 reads CASSEYGAGETNEKLFF. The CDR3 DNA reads TGTGCCAGCAGTGAATACGGGGCAGGGGAGACAAATGAAAAACTGTTTTTT.

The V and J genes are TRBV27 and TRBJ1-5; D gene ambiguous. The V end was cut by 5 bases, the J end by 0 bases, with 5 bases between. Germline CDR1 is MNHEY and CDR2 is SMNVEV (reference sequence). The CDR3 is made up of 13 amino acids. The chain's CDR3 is CASSPYSNQPQHF. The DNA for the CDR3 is TGTGCCAGCAGTCCTTATAGCAATCAGCCCCAGCATTTT.

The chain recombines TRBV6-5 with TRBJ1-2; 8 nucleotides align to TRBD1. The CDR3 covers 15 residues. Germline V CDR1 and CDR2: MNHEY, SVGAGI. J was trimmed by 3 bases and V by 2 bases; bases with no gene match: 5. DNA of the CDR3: TGTGCCAGCAGTTACCTCGGACAGGGCCACTATGGCTACACCTTC. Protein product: CASSYLGQGHYGYTF.

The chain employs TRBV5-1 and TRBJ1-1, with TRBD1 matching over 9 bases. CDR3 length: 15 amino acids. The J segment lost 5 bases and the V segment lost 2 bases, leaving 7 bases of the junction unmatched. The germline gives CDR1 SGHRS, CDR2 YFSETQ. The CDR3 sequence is CASSLLQGAGTEAFF. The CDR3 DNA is TGCGCCAGCAGCTTACTACAGGGGGCGGGGACTGAAGCTTTCTTT.

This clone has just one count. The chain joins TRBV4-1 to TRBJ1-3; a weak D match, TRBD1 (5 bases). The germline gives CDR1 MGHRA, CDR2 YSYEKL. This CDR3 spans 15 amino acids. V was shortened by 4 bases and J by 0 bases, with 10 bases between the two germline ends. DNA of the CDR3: TGCGCCAGCAGCCCCCGACAGTTCTCTGGAAACACCATATATTTT. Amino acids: CASSPRQFSGNTIYF.

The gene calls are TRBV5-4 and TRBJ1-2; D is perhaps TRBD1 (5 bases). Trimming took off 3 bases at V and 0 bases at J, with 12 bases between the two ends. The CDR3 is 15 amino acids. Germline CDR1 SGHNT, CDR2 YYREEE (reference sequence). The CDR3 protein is CASSWGLVTNYGYTF. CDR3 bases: TGTGCCAGCAGCTGGGGACTCGTCACTAACTATGGCTACACCTTC. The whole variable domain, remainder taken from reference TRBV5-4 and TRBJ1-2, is ETGVTQSPTHLIKTRGQQVTLRCSSQSGHNTVSWYQQALGQGPQFIFQYYREEENGRGNFPPRFSGLQFPNYSSELNVNALELDDSALYLCASSWGLVTNYGYTFGSGTRLTVV.

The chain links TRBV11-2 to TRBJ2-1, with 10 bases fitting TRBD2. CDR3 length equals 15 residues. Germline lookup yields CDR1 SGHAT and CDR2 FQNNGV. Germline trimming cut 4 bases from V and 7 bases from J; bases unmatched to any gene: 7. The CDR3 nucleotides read TGTGCCAGCAGCTCGCTAGCGGGAGTAGGTAATGAGCAGTTCTTC. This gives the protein CASSSLAGVGNEQFF.

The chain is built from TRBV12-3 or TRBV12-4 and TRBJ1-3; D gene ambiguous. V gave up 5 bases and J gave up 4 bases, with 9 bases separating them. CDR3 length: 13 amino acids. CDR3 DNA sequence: TGTGCCAGCAGTGCTGCGAGCGGAAACACCATATATTTT. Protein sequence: CASSAASGNTIYF.

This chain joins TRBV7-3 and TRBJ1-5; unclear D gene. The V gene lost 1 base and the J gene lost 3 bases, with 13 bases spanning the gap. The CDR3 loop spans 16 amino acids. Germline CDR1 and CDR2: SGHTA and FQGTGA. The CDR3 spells CASSLSSRISNQPQHF. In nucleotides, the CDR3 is TGTGCCAGCAGCTTAAGTTCCAGGATATCCAATCAGCCCCAGCATTTT.

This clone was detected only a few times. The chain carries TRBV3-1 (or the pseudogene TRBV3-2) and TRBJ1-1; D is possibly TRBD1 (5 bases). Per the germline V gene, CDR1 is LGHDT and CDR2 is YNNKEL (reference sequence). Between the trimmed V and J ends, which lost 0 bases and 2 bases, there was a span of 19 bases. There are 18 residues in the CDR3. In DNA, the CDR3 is TGTGCCAGCAGCCAAGACGGTTACTTTGAGACAGCTAACACTGAAGCTTTCTTT. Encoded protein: CASSQDGYFETANTEAFF.

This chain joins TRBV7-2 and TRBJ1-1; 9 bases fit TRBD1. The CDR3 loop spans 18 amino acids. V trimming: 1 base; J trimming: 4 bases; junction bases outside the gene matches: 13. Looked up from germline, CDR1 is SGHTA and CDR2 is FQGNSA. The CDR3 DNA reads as TGTGCCAGCAGCTTAGAGAGTTCAGGGACAGGGAGGGCCACTGAAGCTTTCTTT. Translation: CASSLESSGTGRATEAFF.

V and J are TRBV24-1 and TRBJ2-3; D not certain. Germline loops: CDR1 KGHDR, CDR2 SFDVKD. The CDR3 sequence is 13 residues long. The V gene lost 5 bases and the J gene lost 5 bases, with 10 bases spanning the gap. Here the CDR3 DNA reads TGTGCCACCAGTGCCCCTTTTCGAGATACGCAGTATTTT. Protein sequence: CATSAPFRDTQYF.

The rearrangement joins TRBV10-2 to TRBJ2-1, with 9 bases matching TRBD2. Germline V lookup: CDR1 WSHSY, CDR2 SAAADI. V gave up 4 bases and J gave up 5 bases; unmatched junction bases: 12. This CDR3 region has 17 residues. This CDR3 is CASSVSVGLAGNNEQFF. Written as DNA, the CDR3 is TGCGCCAGCAGTGTTAGCGTTGGGCTAGCGGGAAACAATGAGCAGTTCTTC.

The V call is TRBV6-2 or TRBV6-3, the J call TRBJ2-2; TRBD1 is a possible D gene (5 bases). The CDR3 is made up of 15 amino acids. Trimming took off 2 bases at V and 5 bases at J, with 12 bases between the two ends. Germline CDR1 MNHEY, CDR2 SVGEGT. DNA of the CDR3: TGTGCCAGCAGTTACGTGCAGGGTGGGACCGGGGAGCTGTTTTTT. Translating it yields CASSYVQGGTGELFF.

The CDR3 sequence is CSVFRGDNYGYTF. In DNA, the CDR3 is TGCAGCGTTTTTCGCGGGGACAACTATGGCTACACCTTC. This sequence joins TRBV29-1 and TRBJ1-2; TRBD1 might be the D (5 bases). The germline V gene has CDR1 SQVTM and CDR2 ANQGSEA. The CDR3 extends over 13 amino acids. Trimming stripped 5 bases from V and 2 bases from J, with 12 bases between.

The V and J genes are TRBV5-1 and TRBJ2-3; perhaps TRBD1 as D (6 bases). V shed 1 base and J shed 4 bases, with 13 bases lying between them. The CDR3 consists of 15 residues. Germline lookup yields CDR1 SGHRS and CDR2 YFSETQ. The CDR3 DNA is TGCGCCAGCAGCTTGTTGGGGGCCGGGCCAGATACGCAGTATTTT. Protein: CASSLLGAGPDTQYF.

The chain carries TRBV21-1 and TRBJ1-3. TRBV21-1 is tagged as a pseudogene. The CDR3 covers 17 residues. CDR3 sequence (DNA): TGTGCCAGCAGCAAAGAGACCGGGGGGGCGGGTGGAAACACCATATATTTT. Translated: CASSKETGGAGGNTIYF.

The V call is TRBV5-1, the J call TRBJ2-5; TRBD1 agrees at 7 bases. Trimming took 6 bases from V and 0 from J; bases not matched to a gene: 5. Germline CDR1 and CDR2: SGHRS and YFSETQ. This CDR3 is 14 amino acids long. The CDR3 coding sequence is TGCGCCAGCAATCCCGGGACAGACCAAGAGACCCAGTACTTC. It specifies CASNPGTDQETQYF.

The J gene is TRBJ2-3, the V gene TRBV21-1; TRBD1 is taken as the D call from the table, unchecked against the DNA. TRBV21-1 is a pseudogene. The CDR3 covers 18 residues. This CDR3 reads CASSKETPIQVSTDTQYF. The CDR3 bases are TGTGCCAGCAGCAAAGAGACCCCGATACAGGTTAGCACAGATACGCAGTATTTT.